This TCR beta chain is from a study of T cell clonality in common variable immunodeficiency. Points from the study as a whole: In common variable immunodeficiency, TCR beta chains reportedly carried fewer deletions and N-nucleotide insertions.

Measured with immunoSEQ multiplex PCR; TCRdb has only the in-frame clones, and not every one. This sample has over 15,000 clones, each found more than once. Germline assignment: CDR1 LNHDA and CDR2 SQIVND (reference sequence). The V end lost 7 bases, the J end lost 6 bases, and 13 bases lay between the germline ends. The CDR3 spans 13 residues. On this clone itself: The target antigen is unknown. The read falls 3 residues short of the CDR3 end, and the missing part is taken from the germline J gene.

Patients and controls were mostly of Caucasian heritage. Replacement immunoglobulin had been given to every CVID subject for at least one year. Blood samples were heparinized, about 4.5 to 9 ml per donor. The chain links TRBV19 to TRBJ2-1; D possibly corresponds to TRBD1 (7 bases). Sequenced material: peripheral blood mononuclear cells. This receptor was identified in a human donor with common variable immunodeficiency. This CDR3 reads CASTFQGGNEQFF. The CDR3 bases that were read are TGTGCCAGTACTTTCCAGGGGGGCAATGAG.